These T cell receptor beta chains were read from a single sample in a study of blood T cell repertoires in COVID-19. Produced via immunoSEQ multiplex PCR; TCRdb's table is partial and in-frame only. Of some 64,000 clones detected, approximately 70% appear once; the ten largest clones hold roughly 49%. The material sequenced was PBMCs or T cells enriched from blood (not recorded which). All receptors come from a woman aged 55-70 years who had been exposed to COVID-19. The CDR3 runs from the conserved cysteine through the conserved F or W. D genes are given only for firm matches. Some rows mark clone size as missing; the rest say once, few, many or name a class of expanded clone.

NA TRBJ2-7 TRBV5-8 NA TGTGCCAGCAGGGGGGGTAATTCCTACGAGCAGTACTTC CASRGGNSYEQYF
NA TRBJ1-1 TRBV6-1 NA TGTGCCAGCAGTCCTATGAACGGGGGCACTGAAGCTTTCTTT CASSPMNGGTEAFF
TRBD1 TRBJ2-5 TRBV29-1 NA TGCAGCTTCAGGGGGCGAGAGACCCAGTACTTC CSFRGRETQYF
TRBD2 TRBJ2-2 TRBV7-8 once TGTGCCAGCAGCCCTAGTAACTGGGAGGGCGCGAACAACGGGGAGCTGTTTTTT CASSPSNWEGANNGELFF
NA TRBJ2-1 TRBV29-1 many TGCAGCGCAACAACGAGGGACTTCTACAATGAGCAGTTCTTC CSATTRDFYNEQFF
TRBD2 TRBJ2-1 TRBV5-5 NA TGTGCCAGCAGTTCAACTAGCGGGAGAAGCCTGTTCTTC CASSSTSGRSLFF
NA TRBJ1-5 TRBV30 once TGTGCCTGGAGTCGACAGGAGCATCAGCCCCAGCATTTT CAWSRQEHQPQHF
TRBD1 TRBJ2-3 TRBV6-4 NA TGTGCCAGCAGCCGGGACAGGGGCACAGATACGCAGTATTTT CASSRDRGTDTQYF
NA TRBJ1-3 TRBV5-4 NA TGTGCCAGCAGCTTGCGGGGGGCGTCCGGAAACACCATATATTTT CASSLRGASGNTIYF
TRBD1 TRBJ2-2 TRBV28 NA TGTGCCAGCAGTTATAGTAGGACAGGGAAGGCCGGGGAGCTGTTTTTT CASSYSRTGKAGELFF
NA TRBJ1-1 TRBV25-1 NA TGTGCCAGCAGTGAATTCGGGCTGATTGGGGGCGGCACTGAAGCTTTCTTT CASSEFGLIGGGTEAFF
NA TRBJ2-3 TRBV28 few TGTGCCAGCAGTCCAACCCCGCCAGGCACAGATACGCAGTATTTT CASSPTPPGTDTQYF
NA TRBJ1-5 TRBV18 NA TGTGCCAGCTCACCAGGCGGGAATCAGCCCCAGCATTTT CASSPGGNQPQHF
NA TRBJ2-2 TRBV29-1 NA TGCAGCGTTGCCTGGAACACCGGGGAGCTGTTTTTT CSVAWNTGELFF
TRBD1 TRBJ1-6 TRBV27 once TGTGCCAGCAGTGACCGCTCTCCGGGACAGGGGATTCTCCCAACCACCCTCCACTTT CASSDRSPGQGILPTTLHF
NA TRBJ1-3 TRBV6-1 NA TGTGCCAGCAGTGAAGTCTTCTCTGGAAACACCATATATTTT CASSEVFSGNTIYF
NA TRBJ1-1 TRBV5-1 NA TGCGCCAGCAGCTTGGAAAGGGGAGGCACTGAAGCTTTCTTT CASSLERGGTEAFF
TRBD1 TRBJ1-2 TRBV19 once TGTGCCAGTAACCCGGGACAGAAGAACTATGGCTACACCTTC CASNPGQKNYGYTF
TRBD2 TRBJ2-7 TRBV28 NA TGTGCCAGCAGTTCTAGCGGTACCTACGAGCAGTACTTC CASSSSGTYEQYF
NA TRBJ2-7 TRBV3-1/TRBV3-2 NA TGTGCCAGCAGCCAAGTTCACAGGGGGGGCGAGCAGTATTTC CASSQVHRGGEQYF
TRBD1 TRBJ1-3 TRBV7-2 NA TGTGCCAGCAGCTTAAGACCACAGGGGGCATCTGGAAACACCATATATTTT CASSLRPQGASGNTIYF
NA TRBJ1-6 TRBV30 NA TGTGCCTGGAGTCAGGGGACCGGTAATTCACCCCTCCACTTT CAWSQGTGNSPLHF
NA TRBJ2-5 TRBV7-8 NA TGTGCCAGCAGACCCTCGCGGAGGGAAGAGACCCAGTACTTC CASRPSRREETQYF
NA TRBJ1-1 TRBV19 NA TGTGCCAGTAGTACGTCGCAGGGCGGGGTAGCTTTCTTT CASSTSQGGVAFF
NA TRBJ1-3 TRBV30 NA TGTGCCTGGAGTGTAAACCCTCCCGGGAGAGGCGGAAACACCATATATTTT CAWSVNPPGRGGNTIYF
NA TRBJ1-2 TRBV2 NA TGTGCCAGCCCCCACAGTAACTATGGCTACACCTTC CASPHSNYGYTF
NA TRBJ1-1 TRBV28 NA TGTGCCAGCCTTGACAGGTTCACTGAAGCTTTCTTT CASLDRFTEAFF
TRBD2 TRBJ2-6 TRBV6-2/TRBV6-3 NA TGTGCCAGCAGTTACTTCGCGGGAGGGGCTGGGGCCAACGTCCTGACTTTC CASSYFAGGAGANVLTF
NA TRBJ1-2 TRBV29-1 NA TGCAGCGTTCAACAGGGTGATGGCTACACCTTC CSVQQGDGYTF
NA TRBJ1-2 TRBV6-5 once TGTGCCAGCCTCAGGGACTATGGCTACACCTTC CASLRDYGYTF
TRBD2 TRBJ2-3 TRBV5-6 NA TGTGCCAGCAGCGCCGGGACTAGGCATAGGGATACGCAGTATTTT CASSAGTRHRDTQYF
TRBD1 TRBJ2-5 TRBV5-1 NA TGCGCCAGCAGCTCGGGACAGGGGTTGGGTGAGACCCAGTACTTC CASSSGQGLGETQYF
NA TRBJ1-1 TRBV7-9 NA TGTGCCAGCAGCCAAACCACGGGGGGCACTGAAGCTTTCTTT CASSQTTGGTEAFF
NA TRBJ1-5 TRBV7-2 few TGTGCCAGCAGCCTAGGGAGAGGGCGGAATCAGCCCCAGCATTTT CASSLGRGRNQPQHF
TRBD1 TRBJ2-3 TRBV27 NA TGTGCCAGCAGTCCCGGACAGGGGGGAGCAGATACGCAGTATTTT CASSPGQGGADTQYF
TRBD1 TRBJ1-1 TRBV10-3 NA TGTGCCATCAGGGACAGGGTGAACACTGAAGCTTTCTTT CAIRDRVNTEAFF
NA TRBJ1-2 TRBV5-1 few TGCGCCAGCAGCTTTGGCGCGCAGGGTGGGAGCTACACCTTC CASSFGAQGGSYTF
NA TRBJ1-1 TRBV19 NA TGTGCCAGTAGTATACGGATCCTCGGGATTTACACTGAAGCTTTCTTT CASSIRILGIYTEAFF